The 16 T cell receptor beta chains below were found in one sample sequenced in a study of response to subunit inactivated influenza vaccine. From the RT-PCR reads, TCRdb called clonotypes with MiXCR, one entry per CDR3 protein. This repertoire shows about 540,000 distinct CDR3 sequences, less than 25% found once; its top ten account for roughly 2.8%. The same data also went into a second study, on T cells expressing NK-cell markers. That paper notes: UMIs were included in TCR beta cDNA generated by 5'RACE template switching.

The material sequenced was CD4+ T cells sorted from PBMCs, taken roughly 13 days after vaccination. Source of these receptors: a man aged 45-60 years who received an inactivated influenza vaccine.

This clonotype came up a few times. V gene TRBV5-1 combines with J gene TRBJ2-1, with 11 bases lining up with TRBD2. Per germline, CDR1 SGHRS and CDR2 YFSETQ. V lost 4 bases, J lost 8 bases, and 11 bases stayed unmatched. This CDR3 comprises 16 residues. The CDR3 loop is CASSPGSGRATHEQFF. The CDR3 DNA reads TGCGCCAGCAGCCCAGGTAGCGGGAGGGCCACCCATGAGCAGTTCTTC.

The chain uses TRBV11-2 and TRBJ1-1; unclear D gene. Germline V gives CDR1 SGHAT, CDR2 FQNNGV. CDR3 length equals 16 residues. Trimming took 3 bases from V and 0 from J, leaving 14 bases between them. The CDR3 here is CASSFAGEFMNTEAFF. The CDR3, as DNA: TGTGCCAGCAGCTTCGCCGGGGAGTTCATGAACACTGAAGCTTTCTTT.

The V and J genes are TRBV11-2 and TRBJ2-5, with 11 bases matching TRBD2. V was clipped by 0 bases and J by 5 bases; unmatched bases: 5. The CDR3 is made up of 16 amino acids. Germline assignment: CDR1 SGHAT and CDR2 FQNNGV. The CDR3 DNA follows: TGTGCCAGCAGCTTAGAGGGTAGCGGGGGGGCGGAGACCCAGTACTTC. Amino acid sequence: CASSLEGSGGAETQYF.

This clonotype was recorded a few times. This rearrangement joins TRBV24-1 to TRBJ2-7; D is possibly TRBD2 (6 bases). Germline CDR1 is KGHDR and CDR2 is SFDVKD. V shed 1 base and J shed 7 bases, with 16 bases lying between them. The CDR3 has 15 amino acids. The CDR3 loop is CATSDFPSVLGEQYF. The CDR3 DNA reads TGTGCCACCAGTGATTTTCCTAGCGTCCTGGGGGAGCAGTACTTC.

This clonotype was detected only a few times. The chain links TRBV20-1 to TRBJ2-1, with 8 bases fitting TRBD2. V trimming: 7 bases; J trimming: 6 bases; junction bases outside the gene matches: 5. Per germline, CDR1 DFQATT and CDR2 SNEGSKA (reference sequence). The CDR3 is 12 residues long. Here the CDR3 reads CSESGGGNEQFF. CDR3 DNA: TGCAGTGAATCGGGGGGGGGCAATGAGCAGTTCTTC.

This clonotype was seen more than once but under ten times. The chain employs TRBV28 and TRBJ2-7; 7 bases agree with TRBD1. With V trimmed by 7 bases and J by 5 bases, 14 bases remained unmatched. CDR1 and CDR2 (germline): MDHEN, SYDVKM. The CDR3 spans 15 residues. The CDR3 loop is CASNNLQGTNNEQYF. CDR3 coding DNA: TGTGCCAGCAACAACCTACAGGGGACGAATAACGAGCAGTACTTC.

This clonotype was observed a handful of times. The rearrangement links TRBV24-1 to TRBJ2-5, with 8 bases that match TRBD2. CDR1 is KGHDR, CDR2 SFDVKD, per germline. The trim removed 4 bases at V and 1 base at J, leaving 7 bases unmatched. This CDR3 has 16 residues. The CDR3 nucleotides are TGTGCCACCAGTGAACTCGGGACTAGTTTCCAAGAGACCCAGTACTTC. Translated, it gives CATSELGTSFQETQYF.

V is TRBV30 and J is TRBJ1-5; D may be TRBD1 (5 bases). The CDR3 has 13 residues. CDR1 is GTSNPN, CDR2 SVGIG, per germline (reference sequence). V was trimmed by 2 bases and J by 4 bases, leaving 9 bases between them. In nucleotides, the CDR3 is TGTGCCTGGAGTTCCCAGGGAAATCAGCCCCAGCATTTT. Translation: CAWSSQGNQPQHF.

The J gene is TRBJ2-7, the V gene TRBV30; D unresolved. Germline V gene lookup returns CDR1 GTSNPN and CDR2 SVGIG (reference sequence). V was shortened by 3 bases and J by 3 bases, with 12 bases between the two germline ends. The CDR3 length is 13 residues. CDR3: CAWRRPGDYEQYF. In DNA form, the CDR3 reads TGTGCCTGGAGGAGGCCCGGTGACTACGAGCAGTACTTC.

This clonotype was observed a handful of times. The chain couples TRBV30 to TRBJ2-7; the D is unclear. Germline CDR1 and CDR2: GTSNPN and SVGIG (reference sequence). The CDR3 has 11 residues. Trimming removed 5 bases at V and 7 bases at J, with 12 bases between. Here the CDR3 DNA reads TGTGCCTGGGCGAGAGTTGGGGAGCAGTACTTC. Protein: CAWARVGEQYF.

This chain joins TRBV21-1 and TRBJ2-5; the tabulated D call, TRBD2, remains unverified against the DNA. TRBV21-1 is marked as a pseudogene. The CDR3 is 16 amino acids. Here the CDR3 reads CASSIGRKKYQETQYF. The CDR3 DNA is TGTGCCAGCAGCATTGGGAGAAAGAAGTACCAAGAGACCCAGTACTTC.

Ten or more counts support this clonotype. The chain employs TRBV12-3 or TRBV12-4 and TRBJ1-4; possible D gene TRBD1, 6 bases. This CDR3 has 14 residues. Trimming took 6 bases from V and 7 from J, leaving 15 bases between them. CDR3 coding DNA: TGTGCCAGCAGAACGACAGGAAGGAGTGAAAAACTGTTTTTT. This translates into CASRTTGRSEKLFF.

This rearrangement joins TRBV24-1 to TRBJ2-1, with 10 bases matching TRBD2. The CDR3 has 15 amino acids. CDR1 and CDR2 (germline): KGHDR, SFDVKD. The J segment lost 5 bases and the V segment lost 9 bases, leaving 9 bases of the junction unmatched. The CDR3 coding sequence is TGTGCCACCGTAAATAGCGGGGGGCCCGACAATGAGCAGTTCTTC. Translation: CATVNSGGPDNEQFF.

This clonotype showed up many times. This sequence joins TRBV11-1 and TRBJ2-6; TRBD1 aligns across 9 bases. CDR3 length: 18 amino acids. V shed 2 bases, J shed 2 bases, and the junction held 7 bases outside the gene matches. In germline, CDR1 is SGHAT, CDR2 FQDESV (reference sequence). CDR3 DNA sequence: TGTGCCAGCAGCTTAAATCGGGACAGGGCTCCTGGGGCCAACGTCCTGACTTTC. This sequence encodes CASSLNRDRAPGANVLTF.

Written as DNA, the CDR3 is TGTGCCAGCAGCTTTACTAGCGGGAACCCGTACAATGAGCAGTTCTTC. It yields the protein CASSFTSGNPYNEQFF. The rearrangement links TRBV11-3 to TRBJ2-1, with 10 bases lining up with TRBD2. This CDR3 has 16 amino acids. The ends lost 3 bases at V and 4 bases at J; junction bases unmatched: 6. From germline, CDR1 is SGHNT and CDR2 YENEEA.

The chain has TRBV20-1 and TRBJ1-1; no clear D gene. CDR3 length: 12 residues. Germline CDR1 and CDR2: DFQATT and SNEGSKA (reference sequence). V lost 5 bases to trimming and J lost 4 bases, with 11 bases between them. Here the CDR3 reads CSARARSTEAFF. The CDR3 DNA reads as TGCAGTGCTCGGGCGCGGAGCACTGAAGCTTTCTTT.